The 27 T cell receptor beta chains below all came from one sample that was sequenced in a study of T cell changes during pregnancy in multiple sclerosis. Sequencing was performed with immunoSEQ multiplex PCR; in TCRdb, only in-frame clones are kept and a portion is missing. The sample contains roughly 93,000 clones, roughly 92% of which appear only once. The specimen comprised peripheral blood, sampled after pregnancy. The receptors here all came from a female donor with multiple sclerosis, enrolled in a pregnancy study.

The V gene is TRBV4-3, the J gene TRBJ2-7; the match to TRBD2 covers 10 bases. Per the germline V gene, CDR1 is LGHNA and CDR2 is YSLEER. The CDR3 contains 14 residues. V gave up 5 bases and J gave up 2 bases; unmatched junction bases: 3. The CDR3 protein is CASSATSGAYEQYF. The CDR3 region has the DNA TGCGCCAGCAGCGCCACTAGCGGGGCCTACGAGCAGTACTTC.

This chain links TRBV11-2 with TRBJ1-1; no firm D call. Trimming stripped 3 bases from V and 3 bases from J, with 20 bases between. Germline V gene data show CDR1 as SGHAT and CDR2 as FQNNGV. CDR3 size: 17 residues. CDR3 bases: TGTGCCAGCAGCTTGCCCCGAGGAGCCCCGGAGGACACTGAAGCTTTCTTT. This sequence encodes CASSLPRGAPEDTEAFF.

The genes are TRBV15 and TRBJ2-6; weak D call: TRBD2 (6 bases). Per the germline V gene, CDR1 is LNHNV and CDR2 is YYDKDF (reference sequence). This CDR3 is 17 amino acids long. The V gene lost 0 bases and the J gene lost 0 bases, with 9 bases spanning the gap. CDR3 coding DNA: TGTGCCACCAGCAGAGATCTCGGGGGCTCTGGGGCCAACGTCCTGACTTTC. Encoded protein: CATSRDLGGSGANVLTF.

The V and J genes are TRBV18 and TRBJ1-1; a possible D gene is TRBD1 (6 bases). The germline V and J ends were trimmed by 1 base and 5 bases, with 14 bases remaining between them. Germline lookup yields CDR1 KGHSH and CDR2 LQKENI. The CDR3 contains 15 residues. Here the CDR3 DNA reads TGTGCCAGCTCACCACTCACAGGGTCCGCGACTGAAGCTTTCTTT. This gives the protein CASSPLTGSATEAFF.

The rearrangement joins TRBV5-1 to TRBJ2-1; 8 nucleotides agree with TRBD2. Germline V gene data show CDR1 as SGHRS and CDR2 as YFSETQ. The CDR3 consists of 16 residues. The ends lost 0 bases at V and 2 bases at J; junction bases unmatched: 4. CDR3 sequence reads: CASSLVEAGAYNEQFF. In DNA form, the CDR3 reads TGCGCCAGCAGCTTGGTCGAAGCGGGGGCCTACAATGAGCAGTTCTTC. The full variable domain, rest sourced from reference TRBV5-1 and TRBJ2-1, is KAGVTQTPRYLIKTRGQQVTLSCSPISGHRSVSWYQQTPGQGLQFLFEYFSETQRNKGNFPGRFSGRQFSNSRSEMNVSTLELGDSALYLCASSLVEAGAYNEQFFGPGTRLTVL.

About this clone: Mismatch with germline at one junction end may stem from a read error. The rearrangement joins TRBV19 to TRBJ1-1, with 8 bases identical to TRBD1. CDR1 is LNHDA and CDR2 is SQIVND in the germline V gene (reference sequence). This CDR3 contains 9 residues. Here the CDR3 reads CASSQDRDF. The CDR3 bases are TGTGCCAGTAGTCAGGACAGGGATTTT.

V is TRBV11-2 and J is TRBJ1-2, with D uncertain. Germline V gives CDR1 SGHAT, CDR2 FQNNGV. The V gene lost 0 bases and the J gene lost 5 bases, with 13 bases spanning the gap. The CDR3 loop spans 15 amino acids. The CDR3 nucleotides are TGTGCCAGCAGCTTAGAGTCGACTACTTTTTATGGCTACACCTTC. As protein: CASSLESTTFYGYTF. Variable domain in full (rest from reference TRBV11-2 and TRBJ1-2): EAGVAQSPRYKIIEKRQSVAFWCNPISGHATLYWYQQILGQGPKLLIQFQNNGVVDDSQLPKDRFSAERLKGVDSTLKIQPAKLEDSAVYLCASSLESTTFYGYTFGSGTRLTVV.

The rearrangement uses TRBV6-5 and TRBJ1-1; no definite D call. Germline loops: CDR1 MNHEY, CDR2 SVGAGI. This CDR3 comprises 14 residues. V lost 0 bases and J 1 base, leaving 6 bases between the germline ends. The CDR3 DNA is TGTGCCAGCAGTTACTCGTCTAGGAACACTGAAGCTTTCTTT. Its translation is CASSYSSRNTEAFF.

The genes are TRBV7-7 and TRBJ2-5, with a weak D call TRBD2 (6 bases). The ends were cut back, 5 bases at V and 8 bases at J, with 15 bases in the middle. Germline V CDR1 and CDR2: SSHAT, FNYEAQ (reference sequence). The CDR3 runs to 13 residues. This CDR3 is CASSSSGTGTQYF. The CDR3 DNA follows: TGTGCCAGCAGCAGTAGTGGGACTGGTACCCAGTACTTC.

The chain recombines TRBV5-1 with TRBJ2-5; D possibly corresponds to TRBD1 (6 bases). Trimming cost V 4 bases and J 3 bases, with 7 bases left between them. Looked up from germline, CDR1 is SGHRS and CDR2 is YFSETQ. The CDR3 is made up of 12 amino acids. As DNA, the CDR3 is TGCGCCAGCAGCCCAGGGGAAGAGACCCAGTACTTC. Translating it yields CASSPGEETQYF.

CDR3 DNA sequence: TGTGCCAGCAGCGAAGCGGGACAGGGGACCGGGGAGCTGTTTTTT. This encodes CASSEAGQGTGELFF. The chain uses TRBV9 and TRBJ2-2; TRBD1 matches at 10 bases. This CDR3 is built from 15 residues. The germline V gene has CDR1 SGDLS and CDR2 YYNGEE. V dropped 3 bases and J dropped 5; count of bases not matched to a gene: 4.

The chain links TRBV6-5 to TRBJ1-4; TRBD1 aligns across 9 bases. The germline CDR1 and CDR2 sequences are MNHEY and SVGAGI. The CDR3 has 15 residues. Trimming at V came to 3 bases and at J to 7 bases, leaving 6 bases not matched to a gene. The CDR3 region is CASSYGTGSGEKLFF. The CDR3 DNA sequence: TGTGCCAGCAGTTATGGGACAGGGAGCGGTGAAAAACTGTTTTTT.

The gene calls are TRBV28 and TRBJ1-2; a weak D match, TRBD1 (5 bases). The CDR3 contains 15 residues. V was cut by 8 bases and J by 7 bases, with 23 bases left in between. From germline, CDR1 is MDHEN and CDR2 SYDVKM. The CDR3 region has the DNA TGTGCCAGCGGTGGGGGGTCCGCGGGGTCTGCTGGCTACACCTTC. Translated, it gives CASGGGSAGSAGYTF.

The rearrangement links TRBV7-2 to TRBJ1-3; 7 nucleotides agree with TRBD1. After removal of 2 bases from V and 0 bases from J, the junction contained 7 bases not matched to a gene. The CDR3 covers 17 residues. Germline V lookup: CDR1 SGHTA, CDR2 FQGNSA. The CDR3 DNA sequence: TGTGCCAGCAGCTTACGGGACAGTAACCTCTCTGGAAACACCATATATTTT. Translated, it gives CASSLRDSNLSGNTIYF.

The chain recombines TRBV2 with TRBJ1-2; 11 bases map to TRBD1. The CDR3 has 15 amino acids. Trimming at V came to 9 bases and at J to 3 bases, leaving 9 bases not matched to a gene. Germline V gives CDR1 SNHLY, CDR2 FYNNEI. CDR3 amino acids: CASRTGQGVDYGYTF. The DNA of the CDR3 is TGTGCCAGTAGGACGGGACAGGGGGTCGACTATGGCTACACCTTC.

The chain employs TRBV11-1 and TRBJ1-5; D unclear. The V gene lost 0 bases and the J gene lost 9 bases, with 9 bases spanning the gap. The CDR3 is 13 residues long. Germline values: CDR1 SGHAT, CDR2 FQDESV (reference sequence). The CDR3 DNA sequence: TGTGCCAGCAGCTTAGCGCGTGATAGGCCCCAGCATTTT. It encodes CASSLARDRPQHF.

The chain carries TRBV19 and TRBJ2-7, with D uncertain. V lost 6 bases and J lost 2, with 11 bases in between. Germline V gene lookup returns CDR1 LNHDA and CDR2 SQIVND (reference sequence). The CDR3 totals 13 residues. The CDR3 DNA is TGTGCCAGTAGGGGCTCCCTGCCCTACGAGCAGTACTTC. Amino acid sequence: CASRGSLPYEQYF.

J is TRBJ2-1 and V is TRBV7-8; D ambiguous. The CDR3 loop spans 13 amino acids. Trimming removed 5 bases at V and 8 bases at J, with 13 bases between. CDR1 and CDR2 (germline): SGHVS, FQNEAQ. The CDR3 sequence: CASSPRVVDEQFF. The CDR3 nucleotides read TGTGCCAGCAGCCCGAGAGTTGTAGATGAGCAGTTCTTC.

This chain uses TRBV4-2 with TRBJ2-7, with D maybe TRBD1 (6 bases). Germline CDR1 is LGHNA and CDR2 is YNFKEQ. The CDR3 consists of 13 residues. V dropped 1 base and J dropped 5 bases, with 9 bases sitting between them. The CDR3 DNA sequence: TGTGCCAGCAGCCAAGGAAACAGGGACGAGCAGTACTTC. Protein: CASSQGNRDEQYF.

The chain joins TRBV19 to TRBJ2-1; no reliable D call. V lost 5 bases to trimming and J lost 8 bases, with 13 bases between them. Germline V gene lookup returns CDR1 LNHDA and CDR2 SQIVND (reference sequence). The CDR3 spans 13 residues. CDR3 coding DNA: TGTGCCAGTAGTGCAGCGAGGAACCATGAGCAGTTCTTC. Protein sequence: CASSAARNHEQFF.

This sequence joins TRBV6-6 and TRBJ1-1; D remains ambiguous. Between the trimmed V and J ends, which lost 0 bases and 0 bases, there was a span of 8 bases. CDR3 length: 15 amino acids. Per germline, CDR1 MNHNY and CDR2 SVGAGI (reference sequence). This CDR3 is CASSYSPYLNTEAFF. Here the CDR3 DNA reads TGTGCCAGCAGTTACTCTCCATACTTGAACACTGAAGCTTTCTTT.

CDR3 loop: CASTSGTGGRGPQHF. The DNA for the CDR3 is TGTGCCAGCACGAGCGGGACAGGGGGCCGTGGGCCCCAGCATTTT. The chain is built from TRBV2 and TRBJ1-5; 12 bases align to TRBD1. There are 15 residues in the CDR3. Germline V CDR1 and CDR2: SNHLY, FYNNEI. J lost 9 bases, V lost 7 bases, and 10 bases had no gene match. The full variable domain, completed using reference TRBV2 and TRBJ1-5, is EPEVTQTPSHQVTQMGQEVILRCVPISNHLYFYWYRQILGQKVEFLVSFYNNEISEKSEIFDDQFSVERPDGSNFTLKIRSTKLEDSAMYFCASTSGTGGRGPQHFGDGTRLSIL.

The chain uses TRBV10-3 and TRBJ2-5; D possibly corresponds to TRBD2 (6 bases). From germline, CDR1 is ENHRY and CDR2 SYGVKD. The CDR3 consists of 13 residues. V was shortened by 6 bases and J by 5 bases, with 13 bases between the two germline ends. The CDR3 nucleotides read TGTGCCATCAGCTGGGGGGTGAGGGAGACCCAGTACTTC. Encoded protein: CAISWGVRETQYF.

J is TRBJ1-1 and V is TRBV2; 7 bases are shared with TRBD1. Germline trimming cut 4 bases from V and 6 bases from J; bases unmatched to any gene: 8. CDR1 and CDR2 from the germline V gene are SNHLY and FYNNEI. The CDR3 is 14 residues long. The CDR3 sequence: CASSVLQGGAEAFF. Written as DNA, the CDR3 is TGTGCCAGCAGTGTCCTTCAGGGGGGCGCTGAAGCTTTCTTT.

This clone was seen a few times. The rearrangement uses TRBV4-1 and TRBJ2-7; possible D gene TRBD2, 6 bases. The germline V gene has CDR1 MGHRA and CDR2 YSYEKL. CDR3 length: 15 residues. The germline V and J ends were trimmed by 4 bases and 4 bases, with 17 bases remaining between them. The CDR3 reads CASSRPEFGTYEQYF. The CDR3 DNA is TGCGCCAGCAGCCGACCCGAATTTGGGACTTACGAGCAGTACTTC.

In regard to this clone: Other DNA sequences within the sample encode an identical CDR3. The chain joins TRBV7-2 to TRBJ1-1; a weak D match, TRBD1 (5 bases). The length of the CDR3 is 14 residues. The ends were cut back, 3 bases at V and 1 base at J, with 9 bases in the middle. The germline CDR1 and CDR2 sequences are SGHTA and FQGNSA. The CDR3 sequence is CASSFDRQNTEAFF. The DNA of the CDR3 is TGTGCCAGCAGCTTTGACAGACAGAACACTGAAGCTTTCTTT.

CDR3 loop: CASSLGTGEHQPQHF. Written as DNA, the CDR3 is TGTGCCAGCTCACTCGGGACAGGGGAGCATCAGCCCCAGCATTTT. The chain is built from TRBV18 and TRBJ1-5; 10 bases match TRBD1. With 4 bases clipped from V and 5 bases from J, the junction kept 5 bases outside the gene matches. This CDR3 has 15 residues. From germline, CDR1 is KGHSH and CDR2 LQKENI.